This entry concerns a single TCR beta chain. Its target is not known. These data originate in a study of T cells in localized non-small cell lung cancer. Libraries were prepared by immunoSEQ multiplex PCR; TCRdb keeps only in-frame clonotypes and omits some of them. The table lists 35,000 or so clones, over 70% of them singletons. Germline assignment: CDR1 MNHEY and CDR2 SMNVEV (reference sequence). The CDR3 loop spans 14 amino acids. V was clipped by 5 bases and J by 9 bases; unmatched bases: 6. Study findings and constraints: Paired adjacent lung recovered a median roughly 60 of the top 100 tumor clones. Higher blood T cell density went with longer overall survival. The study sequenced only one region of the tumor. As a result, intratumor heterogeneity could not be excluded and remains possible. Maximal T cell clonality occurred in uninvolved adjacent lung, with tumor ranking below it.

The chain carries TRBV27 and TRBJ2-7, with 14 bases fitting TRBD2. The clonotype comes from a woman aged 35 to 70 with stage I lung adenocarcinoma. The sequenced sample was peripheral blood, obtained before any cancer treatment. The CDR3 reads CASSPGTSGSLQYF. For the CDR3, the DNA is TGTGCCAGCAGTCCGGGGACTAGCGGGAGTCTGCAGTACTTC.